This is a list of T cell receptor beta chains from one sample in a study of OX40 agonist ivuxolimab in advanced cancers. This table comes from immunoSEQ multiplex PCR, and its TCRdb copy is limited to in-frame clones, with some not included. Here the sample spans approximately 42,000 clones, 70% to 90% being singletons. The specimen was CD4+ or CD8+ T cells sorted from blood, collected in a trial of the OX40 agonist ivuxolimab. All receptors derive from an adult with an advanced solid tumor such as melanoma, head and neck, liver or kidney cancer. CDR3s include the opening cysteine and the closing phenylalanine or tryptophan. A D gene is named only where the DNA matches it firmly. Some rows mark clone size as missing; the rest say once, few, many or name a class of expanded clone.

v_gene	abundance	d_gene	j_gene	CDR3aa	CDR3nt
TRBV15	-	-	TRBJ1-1	CATSRARPVIPEAFF	TGTGCCACCAGCAGAGCCAGACCCGTTATACCTGAAGCTTTCTTT
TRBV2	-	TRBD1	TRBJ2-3	CASSKSDRVGADTQYF	TGTGCCAGCAGTAAATCTGACAGGGTTGGTGCAGATACGCAGTATTTT
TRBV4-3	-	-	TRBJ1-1	CASSQGRLEAFF	TGCGCCAGCAGCCAAGGAAGACTGGAAGCTTTCTTT
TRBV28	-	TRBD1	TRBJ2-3	CASSFLSGQASTDTQYF	TGTGCCAGCAGTTTCTTATCGGGACAGGCTAGCACAGATACGCAGTATTTT
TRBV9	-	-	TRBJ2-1	CASSYSVESSYNEQFF	TGTGCCAGCAGTTACTCAGTCGAGAGCTCCTACAATGAGCAGTTCTTC
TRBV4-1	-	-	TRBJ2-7	CASSQEPGRYEQYF	TGCGCCAGCAGCCAAGAACCCGGCCGATACGAGCAGTACTTC
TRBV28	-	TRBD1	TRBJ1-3	CASSPTGGSGNTIYF	TGTGCCAGCAGTCCTACAGGGGGCTCTGGAAACACCATATATTTT
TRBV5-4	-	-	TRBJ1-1	CASSLLPLEGARTEAFF	TGTGCCAGCAGCTTGCTCCCCCTGGAGGGAGCCCGCACTGAAGCTTTCTTT
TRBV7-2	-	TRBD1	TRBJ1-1	CASSSWDRENTEAFF	TGTGCCAGCAGCTCTTGGGACAGAGAGAACACTGAAGCTTTCTTT
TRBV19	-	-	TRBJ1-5	CASRDSGLSNQPQHF	TGTGCCAGTAGAGACAGCGGACTTAGCAATCAGCCCCAGCATTTT
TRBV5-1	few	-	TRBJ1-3	CASSPERGSDRNTIYF	TGCGCCAGCAGCCCGGAGAGGGGGTCAGATCGAAACACCATATATTTT
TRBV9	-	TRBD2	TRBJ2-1	CASSERTSGGNEQFF	TGTGCCAGCAGCGAAAGGACTAGCGGGGGGAATGAGCAGTTCTTC
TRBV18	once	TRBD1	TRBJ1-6	CASSPGQGNSPLHF	TGTGCCAGCTCACCAGGACAGGGTAATTCACCCCTCCACTTT
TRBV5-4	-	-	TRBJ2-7	CASSLGRLGDEQYF	TGTGCCAGCAGCTTGGGGCGGCTAGGGGACGAGCAGTACTTC
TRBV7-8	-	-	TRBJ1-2	CASSLAATTGYGYTF	TGTGCCAGCAGCTTAGCCGCTACCACAGGCTATGGCTACACCTTC
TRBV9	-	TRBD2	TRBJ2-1	CASSVAAAGGPNEQFF	TGTGCCAGCAGCGTAGCTGCAGCGGGGGGCCCCAATGAGCAGTTCTTC
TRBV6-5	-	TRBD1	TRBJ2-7	CASRTGGGSYEQYF	TGTGCCAGCAGGACAGGGGGCGGGAGCTACGAGCAGTACTTC
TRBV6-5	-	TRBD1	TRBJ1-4	CASSSGTGGGEKLFF	TGTGCCAGCAGTTCTGGGACAGGGGGGGGCGAAAAACTGTTTTTT
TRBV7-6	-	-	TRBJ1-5	CATDPGYEPYSNQPQHF	TGTGCCACCGACCCCGGATACGAACCTTATAGCAATCAGCCCCAGCATTTT
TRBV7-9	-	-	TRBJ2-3	CASSLEDGGFLEYF	TGTGCCAGCAGCTTAGAGGACGGGGGCTTCCTGGAGTATTTT
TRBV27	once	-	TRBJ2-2	CASSGHTNTGELFF	TGTGCCAGCAGCGGTCATACGAACACCGGGGAGCTGTTTTTT
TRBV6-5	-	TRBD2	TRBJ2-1	CASSPTSGGSHEQFF	TGTGCCAGCAGTCCGACTAGCGGGGGGAGTCATGAGCAGTTCTTC
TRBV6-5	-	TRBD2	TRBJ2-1	CASSAPGGPYNEQFF	TGTGCCAGCAGTGCTCCGGGGGGGCCGTACAATGAGCAGTTCTTC
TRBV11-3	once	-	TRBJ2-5	CASSFRKRGIEEKTQYF	TGTGCCAGCAGCTTTAGGAAACGGGGAATTGAAGAGAAGACCCAGTACTTC
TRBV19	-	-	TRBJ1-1	CASSRGNTEAFF	TGTGCCAGTTCCCGGGGTAACACTGAAGCTTTCTTT
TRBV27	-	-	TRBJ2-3	CASSPYAGGTDTQYF	TGTGCCAGCAGTCCGTACGCCGGAGGCACAGATACGCAGTATTTT
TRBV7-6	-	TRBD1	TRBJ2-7	CASSPLGQGGYEQYF	TGTGCCAGCAGCCCTCTGGGACAGGGGGGCTACGAGCAGTACTTC
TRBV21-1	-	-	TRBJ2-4	CASSSRELVKNIQYF	TGTGCCAGCAGCAGCCGAGAGTTGGTCAAAAACATTCAGTACTTC
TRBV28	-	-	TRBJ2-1	CASRTYNEQFF	TGTGCCAGCAGGACTTACAATGAGCAGTTCTTC
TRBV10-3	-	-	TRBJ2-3	CAISGGGDPDTQYF	TGTGCCATCAGCGGGGGCGGGGACCCAGATACGCAGTATTTT
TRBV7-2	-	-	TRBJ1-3	CASSLDPTVNPSGNTIYF	TGTGCCAGCAGCTTAGACCCGACAGTTAACCCTTCTGGAAACACCATATATTTT
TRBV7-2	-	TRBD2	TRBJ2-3	CASTSYSGGRPDTQYF	TGTGCCAGCACCTCCTATAGCGGGGGCCGTCCGGATACGCAGTATTTT
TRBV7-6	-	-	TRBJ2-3	CASSLRIRDGDTQYF	TGTGCCAGCAGTCTTCGAATCCGGGACGGTGATACGCAGTATTTT
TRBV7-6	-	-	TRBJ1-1	CASSLVDGEAFF	TGTGCCAGCAGCTTAGTGGACGGCGAAGCTTTCTTT
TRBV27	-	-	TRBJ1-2	CASSLSRSYGYTF	TGTGCCAGCAGTTTATCTCGATCCTATGGCTACACCTTC
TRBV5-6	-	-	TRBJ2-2	CASRARGVPGELFF	TGTGCCAGCAGAGCGAGGGGGGTCCCCGGGGAGCTGTTTTTT
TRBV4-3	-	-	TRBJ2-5	CASSQDFQTQYF	TGCGCCAGCAGCCAAGATTTTCAGACCCAGTACTTC
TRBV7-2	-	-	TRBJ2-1	CASSWTNEQFF	TGTGCCAGCAGCTGGACCAATGAGCAGTTCTTC
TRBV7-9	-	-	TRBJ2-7	CASSSATNYEQYF	TGTGCCAGCAGCTCAGCGACTAACTACGAGCAGTACTTC